The present entry profiles one TCR beta chain with its context. The method was immunoSEQ multiplex PCR; TCRdb's version includes in-frame clones alone and lacks a portion of them. Of 100,000 to 150,000 clones listed, roughly 74% are singletons. CDR1 and CDR2 (germline): SGHAT, FQNNGV. Trimming cost V 2 bases and J 4 bases, with 11 bases left between them. This CDR3 is built from 14 residues. This specimen belongs to a study of blood T cell repertoires in COVID-19. On the study more broadly: The cDNA or gDNA used as material had been derived from T cells, B-cell-depleted T cells, or PBMCs.

Seattle's cohort entered during active infection and was followed longitudinally. The sequencing input was peripheral blood. V and J are TRBV11-2 and TRBJ1-2; D possibly corresponds to TRBD1 (6 bases). This receptor was obtained from a man aged 80 or over with COVID-19, enrolled during active disease. The CDR3 nucleotides read TGTGCCAGCAGCTTAAGGGCGGGGGCCTATGGCTACACCTTC. It specifies CASSLRAGAYGYTF.